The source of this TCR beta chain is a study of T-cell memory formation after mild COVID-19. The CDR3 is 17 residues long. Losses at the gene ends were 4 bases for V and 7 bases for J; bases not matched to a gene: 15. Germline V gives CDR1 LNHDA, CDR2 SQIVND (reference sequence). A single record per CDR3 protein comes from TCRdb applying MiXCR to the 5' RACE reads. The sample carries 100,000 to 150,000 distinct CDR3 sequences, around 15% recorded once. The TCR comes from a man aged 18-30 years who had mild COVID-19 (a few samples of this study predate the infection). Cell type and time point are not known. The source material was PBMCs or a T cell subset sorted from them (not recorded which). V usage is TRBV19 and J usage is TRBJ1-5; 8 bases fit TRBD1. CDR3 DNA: TGTGCCAGTAGTACCATTTCTGGACAGGGACGGTACCAGCCCCAGCATTTT. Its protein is CASSTISGQGRYQPQHF.